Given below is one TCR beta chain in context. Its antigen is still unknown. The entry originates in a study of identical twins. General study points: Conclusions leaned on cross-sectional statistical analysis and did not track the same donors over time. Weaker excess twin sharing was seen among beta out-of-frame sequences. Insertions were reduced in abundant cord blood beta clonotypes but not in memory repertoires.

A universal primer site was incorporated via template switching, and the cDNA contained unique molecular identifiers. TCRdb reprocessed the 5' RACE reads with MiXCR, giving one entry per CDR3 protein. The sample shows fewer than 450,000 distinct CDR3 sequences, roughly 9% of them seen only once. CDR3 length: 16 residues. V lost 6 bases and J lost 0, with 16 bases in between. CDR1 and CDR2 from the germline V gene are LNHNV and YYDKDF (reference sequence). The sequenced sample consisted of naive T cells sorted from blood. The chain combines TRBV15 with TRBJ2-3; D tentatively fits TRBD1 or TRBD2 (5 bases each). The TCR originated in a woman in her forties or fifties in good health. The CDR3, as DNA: TGTGCCACCAGTGAATACCGGGACGTCAGCACAGATACGCAGTATTTT. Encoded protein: CATSEYRDVSTDTQYF.